This T cell receptor (beta chain) was documented in a study of blood T cell repertoires in COVID-19. Across the study: Researchers got acute and convalescent COVID-19 samples from the United States, Italy and Spain. The cDNA or gDNA used as material had been derived from T cells, B-cell-depleted T cells, or PBMCs.

The V and J ends lost 2 bases and 8 bases, in that order; junction bases with no gene match: 0. There are 12 residues in the CDR3. Germline CDR1 MGHDK, CDR2 SYGVNS. In the source study's methods: Nucleated cell number was recorded as an estimate derived from reference gene primer amplification. Sequencing was performed with immunoSEQ multiplex PCR; in TCRdb, only in-frame clones are kept and a portion is missing. The DNA gave D and trimming, while V, J and clone size come from that table. The sample lists 100,000 to 150,000 clones, approximately 86% seen once, with 7.7% in the top ten. The sequence was collected from a human donor in a cohort sampled during active COVID-19. The sequenced sample was peripheral blood. The chain carries TRBV25-1 and TRBJ1-2; 9 bases map to TRBD1. The chain's CDR3 is CASSEDRGGYTF. DNA for the CDR3: TGTGCCAGCAGTGAAGACAGGGGGGGCTACACCTTC.